This TCR beta chain was identified during a study of T cell responses to AZD1222 COVID-19 vaccine. Study in general: Whether given at about 4 or about 12 weeks, second doses were pooled.

Measured with immunoSEQ multiplex PCR; TCRdb has only the in-frame clones, and not every one. The sample has 250,000 or so clones; approximately 93% are singletons. Germline V gene sequence: CDR1 LNHDA, CDR2 SQIVND (reference sequence). The CDR3 runs to 15 residues. Trimming took 4 bases from V and 1 from J, leaving 13 bases between them. V usage is TRBV19 and J usage is TRBJ1-2, with D hard to call. Source: peripheral blood, taken on day 0 of AZD1222 vaccination. The source is an adult in good health. The CDR3 nucleotides read TGTGCCAGTAGTAAAGAAGGAGGCAGTAACTATGGCTACACCTTC. Its translation is CASSKEGGSNYGYTF.